The 20 T cell receptor beta chains below all came from one sample that was sequenced in a study of radiation and T cells in renal cell carcinoma. Measured with immunoSEQ multiplex PCR; TCRdb has only the in-frame clones, and not every one. The data show roughly 130,000 clones, more than 70% seen once. Time point here: blood 2 weeks post-SBRT. As for treatment: 15 Gy SBRT to primary tumor, nephrectomy 4 weeks later. The specimen comprised blood, sampled from a patient whose treatment included radiotherapy and nephrectomy. These receptors all come from a woman in her 70s with renal cell carcinoma.

This clone is a singleton in its sample. The DNA of the CDR3 is TGCGCCAGCAGCTTGCAACCAGGAGGGGAGACCCAGTACTTC. This gives the protein CASSLQPGGETQYF. The chain links TRBV5-1 to TRBJ2-5; the D gene is possibly TRBD2 (6 bases). Trimming took off 1 base at V and 5 bases at J, with 12 bases between the two ends. Per the germline V gene, CDR1 is SGHRS and CDR2 is YFSETQ. There are 14 residues in the CDR3.

Only one count was recorded for this clone. The chain employs TRBV6-5 and TRBJ1-2, with D perhaps matching TRBD1 (6 bases). V shed 0 bases and J shed 6 bases, with 11 bases lying between them. Per germline, CDR1 MNHEY and CDR2 SVGAGI. The CDR3 is 14 amino acids. CDR3 amino acids: CASSYSQGLDGYTF. The DNA of the CDR3 is TGTGCCAGCAGTTACTCACAGGGCTTGGATGGCTACACCTTC.

The gene calls are TRBV7-2 and TRBJ2-7; unclear D gene. The CDR3 spans 14 residues. V was trimmed by 4 bases and J by 2 bases, leaving 12 bases between them. The germline V gene has CDR1 SGHTA and CDR2 FQGNSA. CDR3 coding DNA: TGTGCCAGCAGCTCCCAGACCGGTACCTACGAGCAGTACTTC. Translated: CASSSQTGTYEQYF. Using reference TRBV7-2 and TRBJ2-7 for the parts outside the CDR3, the full variable domain is GAGVSQSPSNKVTEKGKDVELRCDPISGHTALYWYRQSLGQGLEFLIYFQGNSAPDKSGLPSDRFSAERTGGSVSTLTIQRTQQEDSAVYLCASSSQTGTYEQYFGPGTRLTVT.

CDR3 nucleotides: TGTGCCAGCAGGCCTCCGAGGGGGCGGAACACTGAAGCTTTCTTT. It is translated as CASRPPRGRNTEAFF. The chain is built from TRBV6-5 and TRBJ1-1; TRBD1 agrees at 7 bases. Germline V gives CDR1 MNHEY, CDR2 SVGAGI. The ends lost 6 bases at V and 1 base at J; junction bases unmatched: 8. The CDR3 has 15 amino acids.

V and J are TRBV7-3 and TRBJ2-5; D unclear. Germline CDR1 and CDR2: SGHTA and FQGTGA. This CDR3 is built from 13 residues. V lost 1 base and J lost 2, with 5 bases in between. CDR3 nucleotide sequence: TGTGCCAGCAGCTTAAACAGACAAGAGACCCAGTACTTC. This sequence encodes CASSLNRQETQYF. The entire variable domain, with the rest obtained from reference TRBV7-3 and TRBJ2-5, is as follows: GAGVSQTPSNKVTEKGKYVELRCDPISGHTALYWYRQSLGQGPEFLIYFQGTGAADDSGLPNDRFFAVRPEGSVSTLKIQRTERGDSAVYLCASSLNRQETQYFGPGTRLLVL.

This clone was detected only once. The chain uses TRBV9 and TRBJ2-7; weak D call: TRBD1 (6 bases). The CDR3 contains 15 residues. The V and J ends lost 4 bases and 3 bases respectively, with 17 bases between them. Germline loops: CDR1 SGDLS, CDR2 YYNGEE. CDR3 nucleotides: TGTGCCAGCAGCCCTGGTCGCAGGACAGACTACGAGCAGTACTTC. Translated, it gives CASSPGRRTDYEQYF.

The J gene is TRBJ2-7, the V gene TRBV11-2; 7 bases line up with TRBD1. From germline, CDR1 is SGHAT and CDR2 FQNNGV. CDR3 length equals 15 residues. V gave up 5 bases and J gave up 4 bases; unmatched junction bases: 11. As DNA, the CDR3 is TGTGCCAGCAGCCTCGACAGGGAGACTTCTTACGAGCAGTACTTC. Its protein product is CASSLDRETSYEQYF.

V usage is TRBV11-2 and J usage is TRBJ2-3; no definite D call. V gave up 1 base and J gave up 0 bases, with 8 bases separating them. CDR3 length equals 15 residues. CDR1 and CDR2 from the germline V gene are SGHAT and FQNNGV. DNA of the CDR3: TGTGCCAGCAGCTTAGTCCCGTCTAGCACAGATACGCAGTATTTT. Protein: CASSLVPSSTDTQYF.

V usage is TRBV10-3 and J usage is TRBJ2-1; 9 bases line up with TRBD1. This CDR3 contains 14 residues. With V trimmed by 4 bases and J by 7 bases, 5 bases remained unmatched. Germline-derived CDR1 and CDR2 are ENHRY and SYGVKD. The CDR3 sequence is CAISGTTGGNEQFF. The CDR3 DNA reads TGTGCCATCAGTGGGACGACAGGGGGGAATGAGCAGTTCTTC.

The chain uses TRBV28 and TRBJ2-7, with D possibly being TRBD1 or TRBD2 (5 bases each). CDR1 is MDHEN, CDR2 SYDVKM, per germline. The length of the CDR3 is 16 residues. V was shortened by 5 bases and J by 2 bases, with 19 bases between the two germline ends. The DNA for the CDR3 is TGTGCCAGCAGTCCAAGCGTTCGCCAGGGAGCCTACGAGCAGTACTTC. This encodes CASSPSVRQGAYEQYF.

The J gene is TRBJ1-5, the V gene TRBV6-1; D gene uncertain. Trimming removed 3 bases from V and 4 bases from J, with 10 bases in between. The CDR3 runs 14 residues. CDR1 and CDR2 (germline): MNHNS, SASEGT. The CDR3 here is CASSDSTANQPQHF. The CDR3 DNA reads as TGTGCCAGCAGTGACAGTACAGCTAATCAGCCCCAGCATTTT.

The chain has TRBV18 and TRBJ2-1, with D possibly being TRBD1 (6 bases). From germline, CDR1 is KGHSH and CDR2 LQKENI. The CDR3 has 16 amino acids. V was clipped by 5 bases and J by 4 bases, with 18 bases between them. The CDR3 nucleotides read TGTGCCAGCTCAAGACCCGGGACACTTGTTTACAATGAGCAGTTCTTC. It encodes CASSRPGTLVYNEQFF.

The rearrangement links TRBV15 to TRBJ1-2, with D perhaps matching TRBD1 (6 bases). This CDR3 has 14 residues. The germline V gene has CDR1 LNHNV and CDR2 YYDKDF (reference sequence). Between the trimmed V and J ends, which lost 1 base and 5 bases, there was a span of 11 bases. CDR3 nucleotide sequence: TGTGCCACCAGCAGAGGGACAGAGACATATGGCTACACCTTC. This translates into CATSRGTETYGYTF. Full variable domain (rest looked up from reference TRBV15 and TRBJ1-2): DAMVIQNPRYQVTQFGKPVTLSCSQTLNHNVMYWYQQKSSQAPKLLFHYYDKDFNNEADTPDNFQSRRPNTSFCFLDIRSPGLGDTAMYLCATSRGTETYGYTFGSGTRLTVV.

J is TRBJ1-5 and V is TRBV7-2; D unresolved. CDR3 size: 14 residues. Germline CDR1 SGHTA, CDR2 FQGNSA. V was cut by 1 base and J by 5 bases, with 9 bases left in between. The CDR3: CASSLGAVDQPQHF. The CDR3 DNA reads as TGTGCCAGCAGCTTAGGGGCAGTTGATCAGCCCCAGCATTTT.

This clone was seen just once. The gene calls are TRBV11-2 and TRBJ1-6; a weak D match, TRBD1 (6 bases). Per the germline V gene, CDR1 is SGHAT and CDR2 is FQNNGV. This CDR3 has 17 amino acids. The V gene lost 4 bases and the J gene lost 0 bases, with 13 bases spanning the gap. The CDR3 region is CASSSTTGSSYNSPLHF. The DNA for the CDR3 is TGTGCCAGCAGCTCCACAACAGGGAGCTCCTATAATTCACCCCTCCACTTT.

This sequence joins TRBV29-1 and TRBJ1-2; 7 nucleotides line up with TRBD1. Germline CDR1 is SQVTM and CDR2 is ANQGSEA. Losses at the gene ends were 3 bases for V and 8 bases for J; bases not matched to a gene: 6. The CDR3 consists of 12 residues. The CDR3 bases are TGCAGCGTTGATAGACAGGGCGGAGGCTACACCTTC. Residues: CSVDRQGGGYTF. Combining the CDR3 with reference TRBV29-1 and TRBJ1-2 gives the whole variable domain SAVISQKPSRDICQRGTSLTIQCQVDSQVTMMFWYRQQPGQSLTLIATANQGSEATYESGFVIDKFPISRPNLTFSTLTVSNMSPEDSSIYLCSVDRQGGGYTFGSGTRLTVV.

The V and J genes are TRBV7-8 and TRBJ1-3; no definite D call. Trimming left V 0 bases short and J 0 bases short, with 6 bases between. The CDR3 extends over 15 amino acids. Germline V gene data show CDR1 as SGHVS and CDR2 as FQNEAQ. This CDR3 reads CASSLAGISGNTIYF. The CDR3 DNA follows: TGTGCCAGCAGCTTAGCCGGTATCTCTGGAAACACCATATATTTT.

The chain employs TRBV6-1 and TRBJ1-2; tentatively, D is TRBD1 (5 bases). CDR3 length: 11 amino acids. V lost 5 bases, J lost 7 bases, and 8 bases lay in between. Looked up from germline, CDR1 is MNHNS and CDR2 is SASEGT. CDR3 protein: CASSYGAGYTF. Written as DNA, the CDR3 is TGTGCCAGCAGTTACGGGGCTGGCTACACCTTC.

This chain links TRBV28 with TRBJ2-7; perhaps TRBD2 as D (5 bases). This CDR3 has 15 amino acids. Trimming pared 6 bases from V and 0 bases from J, leaving 15 bases between. Germline CDR1 is MDHEN and CDR2 is SYDVKM. In nucleotides, the CDR3 is TGTGCCAGCAGCCCACTCGGTGGGAGCTCCTACGAGCAGTACTTC. This gives the protein CASSPLGGSSYEQYF.

This clone was found a few times. The CDR3 region is CASSIVASNEAFF. The CDR3 DNA reads TGTGCCAGTAGTATAGTTGCCAGCAATGAAGCTTTCTTT. The gene calls are TRBV19 and TRBJ1-1, with unresolved D. CDR1 LNHDA and CDR2 SQIVND come from the germline V gene (reference sequence). This CDR3 comprises 13 residues. Trimming removed 1 base from V and 7 bases from J, with 10 bases in between. The full variable domain, in which reference TRBV19 and TRBJ1-1 provide the parts outside the CDR3, is DGGITQSPKYLFRKEGQNVTLSCEQNLNHDAMYWYRQDPGQGLRLIYYSQIVNDFQKGDIAEGYSVSREKKESFPLTVTSAQKNPTAFYLCASSIVASNEAFFGQGTRLTVV.